These T cell receptor beta chains were read from a single sample in a study of response to subunit inactivated influenza vaccine. TCRdb re-analysed the RT-PCR reads in MiXCR, keeping a single row per CDR3 protein. Of roughly 180,000 distinct CDR3 sequences in the sample, about a tenth were seen once. Sample: non-naive T cells sorted from PBMCs, taken on the day of vaccination. The receptors come from a man aged 45 to 65 who received an inactivated influenza vaccine. CDR3s include the opening cysteine and the closing phenylalanine or tryptophan. The D gene is left open where the match is weak. A row's size may be missing; if present it is once, few, many or a size class.

D gene: NA
V gene: TRBV2
J gene: TRBJ2-7
clone size: NA
CDR3 DNA: TGTGCCAGCAACGAGCGGGACAGGTGGTACGAGCAGTACTTC
CDR3 protein: CASNERDRWYEQYF

D gene: TRBD2
V gene: TRBV11-2
J gene: TRBJ2-1
clone size: NA
CDR3 DNA: TGTGCCAGCAGACTAGCGGGAGGGCCGGGCAATGAGCAGTTCTTC
CDR3 protein: CASRLAGGPGNEQFF

D gene: TRBD1
V gene: TRBV6-1
J gene: TRBJ1-2
clone size: many
CDR3 DNA: TGTGCCAGCAGTGGGACAGGGATTTATGGCTACACCTTC
CDR3 protein: CASSGTGIYGYTF

D gene: NA
V gene: TRBV5-1
J gene: TRBJ1-3
clone size: many
CDR3 DNA: TGCGCCAGCAGCTCGGACGGTAGCTCTGGAAACACCATATATTTT
CDR3 protein: CASSSDGSSGNTIYF

D gene: NA
V gene: TRBV28
J gene: TRBJ2-1
clone size: NA
CDR3 DNA: TGTGCCAGCAGCGTCCGCGATGAGCAGTTCTTC
CDR3 protein: CASSVRDEQFF

D gene: NA
V gene: TRBV7-9
J gene: TRBJ2-7
clone size: NA
CDR3 DNA: TGTGCCAGCAGCTTCGTGACAAGACCACCCTACGAGCAGTACTTC
CDR3 protein: CASSFVTRPPYEQYF

D gene: NA
V gene: TRBV7-8
J gene: TRBJ1-4
clone size: many
CDR3 DNA: TGTGCCAGCAGCTTAGTTCCCACCGGGAAACTGTTTTTT
CDR3 protein: CASSLVPTGKLFF

D gene: NA
V gene: TRBV11-3
J gene: TRBJ2-1
clone size: few
CDR3 DNA: TGTGCCAGCTCCCTAGCAAGGGATCTTGAGCAGTTCTTC
CDR3 protein: CASSLARDLEQFF

D gene: TRBD1
V gene: TRBV11-1
J gene: TRBJ2-2
clone size: few
CDR3 DNA: TGTGCCAGCACCAACCCCGGACAGGGGGAGGGGACCGGGGAGCTGTTTTTT
CDR3 protein: CASTNPGQGEGTGELFF

D gene: NA
V gene: TRBV7-9
J gene: TRBJ1-1
clone size: NA
CDR3 DNA: TGTGCCAGCAGCCCTACGAAGGGGGTTTTCACTGAAGCTTTCTTT
CDR3 protein: CASSPTKGVFTEAFF

D gene: TRBD1
V gene: TRBV20-1
J gene: TRBJ2-1
clone size: many
CDR3 DNA: TGCAGTGCTAGAATCTCGACAGGGGGCGCCTACAATGAGCAGTTCTTC
CDR3 protein: CSARISTGGAYNEQFF

D gene: NA
V gene: TRBV28
J gene: TRBJ1-2
clone size: few
CDR3 DNA: TGTGCCAGCAGTTCAATGCACTATACCTTC
CDR3 protein: CASSSMHYTF

D gene: NA
V gene: TRBV6-1
J gene: TRBJ1-1
clone size: once
CDR3 DNA: TGTGCCAGCAGCCTACGACAGAACACTGAAGCTTTCTTT
CDR3 protein: CASSLRQNTEAFF

D gene: NA
V gene: TRBV6-2/TRBV6-3
J gene: TRBJ2-7
clone size: NA
CDR3 DNA: TGTGCCAGCTCAATTCAGAGAGGGGACCTCTTCTTC
CDR3 protein: CASSIQRGDLFF

D gene: NA
V gene: TRBV20-1
J gene: TRBJ1-1
clone size: NA
CDR3 DNA: TGCAGTGCTAGAGGGACCCCGGGGACTGAAGCTTTCTTT
CDR3 protein: CSARGTPGTEAFF

D gene: TRBD1
V gene: TRBV3-1
J gene: TRBJ1-1
clone size: many
CDR3 DNA: TGTGCCAGCAGCCTTACCGAGAAGGACAGGTTCTTT
CDR3 protein: CASSLTEKDRFF

D gene: NA
V gene: TRBV20-1
J gene: TRBJ2-1
clone size: few
CDR3 DNA: TGCAGTTACATCCATGGGGTCGGGAGCGAGGATGAGCAGTTCTTC
CDR3 protein: CSYIHGVGSEDEQFF

D gene: TRBD1
V gene: TRBV30
J gene: TRBJ2-7
clone size: few
CDR3 DNA: TGTGCCTGGAGTAGGGACAGGGGAGGGTACGAGCAGTACTTC
CDR3 protein: CAWSRDRGGYEQYF

D gene: NA
V gene: TRBV7-2
J gene: TRBJ2-3
clone size: NA
CDR3 DNA: TGTGCCAGCAGCTTTTATCCCCCAACAGATACGCAGTATTTT
CDR3 protein: CASSFYPPTDTQYF

D gene: TRBD1
V gene: TRBV7-9
J gene: TRBJ1-6
clone size: many
CDR3 DNA: TGTGCCAGCAGCCAGGGACAGGGAGTTGGACCCCTCCACTTT
CDR3 protein: CASSQGQGVGPLHF

D gene: NA
V gene: TRBV6-2/TRBV6-3
J gene: TRBJ2-1
clone size: many
CDR3 DNA: TGTGCCAGCAGTTATTCAGCCGGCTCCTACAATGAGCAGTTCTTC
CDR3 protein: CASSYSAGSYNEQFF

D gene: NA
V gene: TRBV2
J gene: TRBJ1-1
clone size: NA
CDR3 DNA: TGTGCCAGCAGTGCGGGTGGTGACACTGAAGCTTTCTTT
CDR3 protein: CASSAGGDTEAFF

D gene: TRBD2
V gene: TRBV10-3
J gene: TRBJ2-3
clone size: many
CDR3 DNA: TGTGCCATCAGTGGGGAGACTAGCGGGAACACAGATACGCAGTATTTT
CDR3 protein: CAISGETSGNTDTQYF

D gene: TRBD2
V gene: TRBV5-1
J gene: TRBJ2-1
clone size: few
CDR3 DNA: TGCGCCAGCAGCTTGCGGCTAGCGGGGGTGTACAATGAGCAGTTCTTC
CDR3 protein: CASSLRLAGVYNEQFF

D gene: NA
V gene: TRBV5-1
J gene: TRBJ2-6
clone size: many
CDR3 DNA: TGCGCCAGCAGCTTTGGGGGGTCTGGGGCCAACGTCCTGACTTTC
CDR3 protein: CASSFGGSGANVLTF

D gene: NA
V gene: TRBV9
J gene: TRBJ2-7
clone size: many
CDR3 DNA: TGTGCCAGCAGCGTAGCTCCGACAGGACCGTACTACGAGCAGTACTTC
CDR3 protein: CASSVAPTGPYYEQYF

D gene: NA
V gene: TRBV18
J gene: TRBJ1-1
clone size: few
CDR3 DNA: TGTGCCAGCTTGTCCCGGGCAGACTTGAACACTGAAGCTTTCTTT
CDR3 protein: CASLSRADLNTEAFF

D gene: NA
V gene: TRBV12-3/TRBV12-4
J gene: TRBJ2-5
clone size: many
CDR3 DNA: TGTGCCAGCAGCCGGGGGAACGGCAAAGAGACCCAGTACTTC
CDR3 protein: CASSRGNGKETQYF

D gene: NA
V gene: TRBV7-2
J gene: TRBJ2-3
clone size: few
CDR3 DNA: TGTGCCAGCAGCTCACGGCCCAGGGAATTCCCGCAGTATTTT
CDR3 protein: CASSSRPREFPQYF

D gene: TRBD2
V gene: TRBV6-2/TRBV6-3
J gene: TRBJ2-5
clone size: few
CDR3 DNA: TGTGCCAGCAGAGAGACTAGCATGGGGGAGACCCAGTACTTC
CDR3 protein: CASRETSMGETQYF

D gene: NA
V gene: TRBV11-2
J gene: TRBJ1-5
clone size: many
CDR3 DNA: TGTGCCAGCAGCTTAGACCGGGATTTCATCCAGCATTTT
CDR3 protein: CASSLDRDFIQHF

D gene: NA
V gene: TRBV5-6
J gene: TRBJ1-6
clone size: few
CDR3 DNA: TGTGCCAGCAGCCGGGACAACCTTAATTCACCCCTCCACTTT
CDR3 protein: CASSRDNLNSPLHF

D gene: TRBD2
V gene: TRBV7-2
J gene: TRBJ2-7
clone size: many
CDR3 DNA: TGTGCCAGCAGCTTAGGTATAGCGGGAGGGCAATACGAGCAGTACTTC
CDR3 protein: CASSLGIAGGQYEQYF

D gene: TRBD1
V gene: TRBV5-1
J gene: TRBJ2-3
clone size: many
CDR3 DNA: TGCGCCAGCAGCTTCGACAGGGGGCTGAGTTTCCGCACAGATACGCAGTATTTT
CDR3 protein: CASSFDRGLSFRTDTQYF

D gene: TRBD2
V gene: TRBV6-2/TRBV6-3
J gene: TRBJ2-7
clone size: few
CDR3 DNA: TGTGCCAGCAGTTACTCTGGGACCCCGGGAGGTGGCGAGCAGTACTTC
CDR3 protein: CASSYSGTPGGGEQYF

D gene: TRBD1
V gene: TRBV15
J gene: TRBJ2-6
clone size: many
CDR3 DNA: TGTGCCACCAAGGACAGGATCTCTGGGGCCAACGTCCTGACTTTC
CDR3 protein: CATKDRISGANVLTF

D gene: NA
V gene: TRBV27
J gene: TRBJ1-1
clone size: few
CDR3 DNA: TGTGCCAGCAGTTTAGATCGCGCCTACAGTGAAGCTTTCTTT
CDR3 protein: CASSLDRAYSEAFF

D gene: NA
V gene: TRBV6-2/TRBV6-3
J gene: TRBJ1-1
clone size: NA
CDR3 DNA: TGTGCCAGCAGATCTTTACCGGGGCTCAAAAGTGGGAACACTGAAGCTTTCTTT
CDR3 protein: CASRSLPGLKSGNTEAFF

D gene: NA
V gene: TRBV24-1
J gene: TRBJ2-1
clone size: NA
CDR3 DNA: TGTGCCACCAGTGATTGGGGGGATGAGCAGTTCTTC
CDR3 protein: CATSDWGDEQFF

D gene: NA
V gene: TRBV5-1
J gene: TRBJ1-1
clone size: NA
CDR3 DNA: TGCGCCAGCAGCGAGGCTCCCTCCACTGAAGCTTTCTTT
CDR3 protein: CASSEAPSTEAFF

D gene: TRBD2
V gene: TRBV7-2
J gene: TRBJ2-1
clone size: NA
CDR3 DNA: TGTGCCAGCAGCTTAGAGCGGGGGGGTAACAATGAGCAGTTCTTC
CDR3 protein: CASSLERGGNNEQFF

D gene: NA
V gene: TRBV6-1
J gene: TRBJ1-5
clone size: NA
CDR3 DNA: TGTGCCAGCAGTGAGAGAGCCCAGCCCCAGCATTTT
CDR3 protein: CASSERAQPQHF

D gene: NA
V gene: TRBV29-1
J gene: TRBJ1-6
clone size: few
CDR3 DNA: TGCAGCGTTGCGTCGGGGGATGCGAATTCACCCCTCCACTTT
CDR3 protein: CSVASGDANSPLHF

D gene: NA
V gene: TRBV12-3/TRBV12-4
J gene: TRBJ2-7
clone size: NA
CDR3 DNA: TGTGCCAGCGGAACCGGACAGTACGAGCAGTACTTC
CDR3 protein: CASGTGQYEQYF

D gene: NA
V gene: TRBV3-1
J gene: TRBJ2-2
clone size: few
CDR3 DNA: TGTGCCAGCAGCTTCAGGGGGGTAAAGACCGGGGAGCTGTTTTTT
CDR3 protein: CASSFRGVKTGELFF

D gene: NA
V gene: TRBV4-3
J gene: TRBJ2-7
clone size: many
CDR3 DNA: TGCGCCAGCAGCCAAGGTTTTAGGGACCACGAGCAGTACTTC
CDR3 protein: CASSQGFRDHEQYF

D gene: NA
V gene: TRBV20-1
J gene: TRBJ2-7
clone size: NA
CDR3 DNA: TGCAGTGCTAGTGCCGGGCTTGACGAGCAGTACTTC
CDR3 protein: CSASAGLDEQYF

D gene: TRBD1
V gene: TRBV18
J gene: TRBJ2-3
clone size: few
CDR3 DNA: TGTGCCAGCTCCCAGACAGGGGGCAAAGATACGCAGTATTTT
CDR3 protein: CASSQTGGKDTQYF

D gene: TRBD2
V gene: TRBV6-2/TRBV6-3
J gene: TRBJ2-1
clone size: few
CDR3 DNA: TGTGCCAGCAGTTACACGACGGGGGGGCCTTTGATGAATGAGCAGTTCTTC
CDR3 protein: CASSYTTGGPLMNEQFF

D gene: NA
V gene: TRBV20-1
J gene: TRBJ1-4
clone size: NA
CDR3 DNA: TGCAGTGCTAGAGATCAGGGGAGTTCGGATGAAAAACTGTTTTTT
CDR3 protein: CSARDQGSSDEKLFF

D gene: TRBD2
V gene: TRBV7-6
J gene: TRBJ2-1
clone size: few
CDR3 DNA: TGTGCCAGCAGCTTAGGCCTTAGCGGGAGATATGAGCAGTTCTTC
CDR3 protein: CASSLGLSGRYEQFF

D gene: TRBD1
V gene: TRBV2
J gene: TRBJ2-3
clone size: NA
CDR3 DNA: TGTGCCAGCAAGCTAGACAGGGGGTTCACAGATACGCAGTATTTT
CDR3 protein: CASKLDRGFTDTQYF